The entry that follows covers one T cell receptor beta chain sequence. Its antigen specificity is not known. No much larger clone is present one base from it, and per-base qualities are unavailable. Receptors were amplified or captured by the immunoSEQ multiplex PCR assay. TCRdb took this table from immuneACCESS and kept in-frame rearrangements with V and J called. Such tables lack part of the clones; where checked against another copy, unresolved V genes explain under half of the gap, and the rest is unexplained. The sample contains tens of thousands of clones, just over 90% of them found a single time. Together, the top ten hold roughly 2.5% of the sample. These data are taken from a study of T cell changes during pregnancy in multiple sclerosis (dated by TCRdb to the late 2010s). Study-level background: In women with multiple sclerosis, the researchers looked at how the T cell repertoire shifted as pregnancy progressed.

The cysteine opens and the phenylalanine closes a CDR3 of 14 amino acids. The entry retains the CDR3 DNA only, 42 bases that are in frame from base 1. Unmatched junction bases come to 3, with V trimmed by 3 bases and J by 3 bases. CDR1 and CDR2 are drawn from the germline V gene: MNHNS, SASEGT. The specimen comprised peripheral blood, sampled before pregnancy. This chain is built from TRBV6-1 and TRBJ2-7; TRBD2 fits 9 bases in the junction. The TCR comes from a female donor with multiple sclerosis, enrolled in a pregnancy study. Here is the DNA: TGTGCCAGCAGTGATTGGACTAGCGTCTACGAGCAGTACTTC. It translates to CASSDWTSVYEQYF.